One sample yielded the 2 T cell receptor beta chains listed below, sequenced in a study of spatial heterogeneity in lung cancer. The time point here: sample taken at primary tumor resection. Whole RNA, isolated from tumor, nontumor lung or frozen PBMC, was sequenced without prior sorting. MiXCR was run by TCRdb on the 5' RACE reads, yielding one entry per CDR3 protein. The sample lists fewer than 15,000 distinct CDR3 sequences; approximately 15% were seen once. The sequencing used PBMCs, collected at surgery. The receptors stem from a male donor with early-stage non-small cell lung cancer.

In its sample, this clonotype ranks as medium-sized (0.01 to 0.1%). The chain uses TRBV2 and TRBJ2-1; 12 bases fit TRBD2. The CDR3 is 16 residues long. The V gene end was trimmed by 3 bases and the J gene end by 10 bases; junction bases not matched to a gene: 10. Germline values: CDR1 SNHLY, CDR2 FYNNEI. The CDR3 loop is CASSDITSGRTGEQFF. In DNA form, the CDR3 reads TGTGCCAGCAGTGATATCACTAGCGGGAGGACAGGGGAGCAGTTCTTC.

CDR3 sequence reads: CASSLLSREGIEQYF. The CDR3 DNA sequence: TGTGCCAGCAGTTTACTTTCCCGGGAGGGCATCGAGCAGTACTTC. The rearrangement links TRBV28 to TRBJ2-7, with TRBD2 matching 8 bases. Per the germline V gene, CDR1 is MDHEN and CDR2 is SYDVKM. The V and J ends lost 2 bases and 6 bases, in that order; junction bases with no gene match: 9. The CDR3 has 15 residues.